The entry below describes one TCR beta chain. It has no known antigen specificity. Per-base quality was not reported, and no clone a single base away is much larger than it. Participants in the prospective study were enrolled through a virtual design, were aged roughly 18 to 100 years, and lived in roughly 25 United States geographic areas. Cohort assignment in the prospective study relied on participant-reported clinical history from a screening survey and a study questionnaire. A participant counted as exposed if, within 2 weeks of entering the study, that participant had been in contact with someone who had a PCR-confirmed or clinician-diagnosed COVID-19 case. In the prospective study, whole blood, serum and a nasopharyngeal or oropharyngeal swab were collected from each participant by mobile phlebotomists. Additional blood draws and questionnaires over an approximately 2-month period could optionally be provided by prospective study participants. Blood samples from the prospective study were shipped frozen or at room temperature prior to DNA extraction.

The trim is 0 bases for V and 0 bases for J, with a gap of 15 bases between the germline ends. Including cysteine and phenylalanine, the CDR3 has 18 amino acids. The sequence is cut down to CDR3 DNA, 54 bases in frame from base 1. CDR1 and CDR2 (GTSNPN, SVGIG) derive from the germline V gene (reference sequence). The source of the sample is a study of blood T cell repertoires in COVID-19 (TCRdb year 2020). Turning to the overall study: The collaborator samples originated in the United States, Italy and Spain and spanned the acute and convalescent phases of COVID-19. The material from the prospective study consisted of cDNA or gDNA derived from T cells, B-cell-depleted T cells, or PBMCs. The dataset comprised deeply sampled blood TCRbeta repertoires from subjects exposed to, actively infected with, or recovered from COVID-19. A freely available public database, intended as a resource for researchers studying the immune response to SARS-CoV-2, is where the repertoires were released. Samples came from the ongoing ImmuneRACE study (first 160 participants) plus 1,254 subjects from 6 global collaborators. The sample metadata nearly always contained a de-identified subject ID, COVID-19 status, age in years and sex. HLA class I and class II types, where available, came from metadata supplied by the sample provider rather than from assay-based typing.

TCRbeta CDR3 regions were amplified from genomic DNA using the immunoSEQ Assay, a bias-controlled multiplex PCR. The authors processed their data as follows. Nucleated cell counts per sample were estimated from amplification of reference gene primers within the assay. To quantify the absolute abundance of each unique TCRbeta CDR3 rearrangement, sequence reads were collapsed and filtered. Productive Simpson clonality was computed per sample as the square root of Simpson's diversity index over productive rearrangements. Imported from immuneACCESS, the table was reduced by TCRdb to in-frame sequences with V and J called. These copies leave out some clones; in studies compared against another copy, an unresolved V gene accounts for under half, and the cause of the remainder is not known. V, J and clone size are those of that table, while D and trimming were read from the DNA. The sample table holds about 310,000 clones, of which less than 85% were seen once. Around 1.8% of the sample is in the top ten clones.

Study-wide conclusions, independent of this receptor: The quantity of clinical and demographic metadata differed by source and by participant and was supplied without curation.

This TCR came from a woman in her twenties or thirties who had been exposed to COVID-19. Sequencing input: PBMCs or T cells enriched from blood (not recorded which). This chain is built from TRBV30 and TRBJ2-6; TRBD1 is a weak D gene call, 5 bases matching. CDR3 reads: CAWSVTRVFPSGANVLTF. The nucleotide sequence reads as follows: TGTGCCTGGAGTGTAACCAGGGTTTTCCCCTCTGGGGCCAACGTCCTGACTTTC. Reference TRBV30 and TRBJ2-6 proteins supply the regions before and after the CDR3; the full variable domain is: SQTIHQWPATLVQPVGSPLSLECTVEGTSNPNLYWYRQAAGRGLQLLFYSVGIGQISSEVPQNLSASRPQDRQFILSSKKLLLSDSGFYLCAWSVTRVFPSGANVLTFGAGSRLTVL.